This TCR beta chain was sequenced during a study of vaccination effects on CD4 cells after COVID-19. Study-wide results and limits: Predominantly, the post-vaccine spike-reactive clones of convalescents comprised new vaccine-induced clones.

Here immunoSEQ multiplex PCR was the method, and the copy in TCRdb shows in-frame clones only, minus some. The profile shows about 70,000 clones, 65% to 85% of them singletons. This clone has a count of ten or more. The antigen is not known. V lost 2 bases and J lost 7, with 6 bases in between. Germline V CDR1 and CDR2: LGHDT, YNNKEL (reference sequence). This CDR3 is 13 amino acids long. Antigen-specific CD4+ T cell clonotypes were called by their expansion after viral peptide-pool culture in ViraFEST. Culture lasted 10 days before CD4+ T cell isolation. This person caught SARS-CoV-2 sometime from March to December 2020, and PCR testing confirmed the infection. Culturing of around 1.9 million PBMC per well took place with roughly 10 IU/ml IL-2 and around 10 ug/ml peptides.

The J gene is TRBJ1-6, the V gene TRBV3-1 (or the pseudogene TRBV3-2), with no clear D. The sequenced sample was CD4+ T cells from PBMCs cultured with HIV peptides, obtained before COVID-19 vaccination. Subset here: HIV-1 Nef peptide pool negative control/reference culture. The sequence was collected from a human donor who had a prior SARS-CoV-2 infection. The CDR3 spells CASSQQQNSPLHF. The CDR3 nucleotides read TGTGCCAGCAGCCAACAGCAGAATTCACCCCTCCACTTT.